This T cell receptor (beta chain) was documented in a study of long-term antiretroviral therapy in people with HIV. This clone was seen a handful of times. Researchers report immunoSEQ v3.0 was run at survey level. TCRdb's table, derived via immunoSEQ multiplex PCR, lists solely in-frame clones and lacks some. The repertoire holds around 23,000 clones, with roughly 82% as singletons. The origin of this receptor is a man aged 50-60 years with HIV. The sequences come from unsorted PBMCs, collected 0.3 years after starting antiretroviral therapy.

DNA for the CDR3: TGTGCCAGCAGTTCTAGGACAAAGTATAGCAATCAGCCCCAGCATTTT. Amino acids: CASSSRTKYSNQPQHF. The chain employs TRBV28 and TRBJ1-5, with D perhaps matching TRBD1 (5 bases). In germline, CDR1 is MDHEN, CDR2 SYDVKM. Trimming pared 4 bases from V and 0 bases from J, leaving 13 bases between. The CDR3 runs to 16 residues. The variable domain in full, completed from reference TRBV28 and TRBJ1-5, reads DVKVTQSSRYLVKRTGEKVFLECVQDMDHENMFWYRQDPGLGLRLIYFSYDVKMKEKGDIPEGYSVSREKKERFSLILESASTNQTSMYLCASSSRTKYSNQPQHFGDGTRLSIL.